Listed below are T cell receptor beta chains from one sample, sequenced in a study of shared clonotypes between healthy human individuals. The protocol was immunoSEQ multiplex PCR, while the TCRdb copy is restricted to in-frame clones and leaves out a portion. In the table there are about 1,500,000 clones, roughly 96% of which are singletons. The sequenced sample was naive CD4+ T cells sorted from blood. The receptors were sampled from a man between 25 and 39 years old in good health. Each CDR3 is given with its conserved first and last residue. D genes are given only for firm matches. Rows give clone size only sometimes, using once, few, many, or a class for an expanded clone.

abundance	d_gene	v_gene	j_gene	len	CDR3nt	CDR3aa
NA	NA	TRBV28	TRBJ2-7	13	TGTGCCAGCAGTTTGGGTGGGGAAGAGTGGCAGTACTTC	CASSLGGEEWQYF
NA	TRBD2	TRBV9	TRBJ2-3	18	TGTGCCAGCAGCGTAGCCCCCGGGCCTAGCGGGAGATCCGATACGCAGTATTTT	CASSVAPGPSGRSDTQYF
NA	NA	TRBV5-1	TRBJ2-7	12	TGCGCCAGCAGCTTGGGGGAGTACGAGCAGTACTTC	CASSLGEYEQYF
NA	NA	TRBV18	TRBJ1-5	15	TGTGCCAGCTCACCACAGGGAATCAGCAATCAGCCCCAGCATTTT	CASSPQGISNQPQHF
once	TRBD2	TRBV11-1	TRBJ2-7	17	TGTGCCAGCAGTTCCGGACTAGCGGGACTAGGGTTTTTCCAGCAGTACTTC	CASSSGLAGLGFFQQYF
NA	NA	TRBV14	TRBJ2-7	13	TGTGCCAGCAGCCAGCGACAGTACGACGAGCAGTACTTC	CASSQRQYDEQYF
once	NA	TRBV5-1	TRBJ1-2	14	TGCGCCAGCAGCCTCGTAGGGGTTTTGGCGGGCTGCACCTTC	CASSLVGVLAGCTF
NA	NA	TRBV9	TRBJ2-2	14	TGTGCCAGCAGCGCTTTAGCGGTAATCGGGGAGCTGTTTTTT	CASSALAVIGELFF
once	TRBD2	TRBV4-3	TRBJ2-1	15	TGCGCCAGCAGCCAGGGAAAGGGGAGCGGGATTGAGCAGTTCTTC	CASSQGKGSGIEQFF
NA	TRBD2	TRBV5-5	TRBJ2-3	17	TGTGCCAGCAAGACCGGGACTAGCGGGATCCCATCGGATACGCAGTATTTT	CASKTGTSGIPSDTQYF
once	NA	TRBV30	TRBJ2-3	15	TGTGCCTGGAGTCCGGGGACTGGGAACACAGATACGCAGTATTTT	CAWSPGTGNTDTQYF
once	NA	TRBV27	TRBJ1-2	16	TGTGCCAGCAGTTTATCTCGCGGTCCAGGGTTAGGAGGCTACACCTTC	CASSLSRGPGLGGYTF
NA	NA	TRBV6-6	TRBJ2-3	14	TGTGCCAGCAGTCAGCTCCAGACGGAGGGTACGCAGTATTTT	CASSQLQTEGTQYF
NA	TRBD2	TRBV6-1	TRBJ2-1	15	TGTGCCAGCCAGCTCCTTAGCGGGAGGGCCTATGAGCAGTTCTTC	CASQLLSGRAYEQFF
NA	NA	TRBV5-6	TRBJ2-7	14	TGTGCCAGCAGCTTGCCGGGACCCTCCTACGAGCAGTACTTC	CASSLPGPSYEQYF
NA	TRBD2	TRBV7-9	TRBJ2-1	16	TGTGCCAGCAGCCTCTGGCTAGCGGGAGAGTACAATGAGCAGTTCTTC	CASSLWLAGEYNEQFF
NA	TRBD1	TRBV7-9	TRBJ1-5	16	TGTGCCAGCAGCTTATCCATGGGGACAGGCAATCAGCCCCAGCATTTT	CASSLSMGTGNQPQHF
NA	NA	TRBV5-6	TRBJ1-5	15	TGTGCCAGCAGCTTCGCAGGGTGGGGCAATCAGCCCCAGCATTTT	CASSFAGWGNQPQHF
NA	NA	TRBV7-7	TRBJ2-5	11	TGTGCCAGCAGCGAAAGCGGGACCCAGTACTTC	CASSESGTQYF
NA	TRBD1	TRBV11-2	TRBJ2-7	15	TGTGCCAGCAGCGTCGCCGGGACAGGGGTCTACGAGCAGTACTTC	CASSVAGTGVYEQYF